This is a list of T cell receptor beta chains from one sample in a study of T cells in Graves' hyperthyroidism and ophthalmopathy. Using its own MiXCR run on the multiplex PCR reads, TCRdb lists one record per CDR3 protein. The sample lists 700,000 to 950,000 distinct CDR3 sequences, around a third occurring once. The sequenced material came from blood. These receptors originate from a woman aged 40-49 years with Graves' hyperthyroidism. CDR3s include the opening cysteine and the closing phenylalanine or tryptophan. Each record gives: CDR3 protein, CDR3 DNA, clone size, D gene, V gene, J gene. A D gene is named only where the DNA matches it firmly. Only part of the rows carry a size: once, few, many, or a class if the clone is expanded.

CDR3: CAKGTGTEAFF; DNA: TGTGCCAAAGGGACAGGAACTGAAGCTTTCTTT; size: NA; D: TRBD1; V: TRBV5-6; J: TRBJ1-1
CDR3: CASSFRRTEAFF; DNA: TGTGCCAGCAGCTTCAGAAGGACTGAAGCTTTCTTT; size: many; D: NA; V: TRBV11-3; J: TRBJ1-1
CDR3: CIFPTGDSYGYTF; DNA: TGCATATTCCCGACAGGGGATAGCTATGGCTACACCTTC; size: NA; D: TRBD1; V: TRBV20-1; J: TRBJ1-2
CDR3: CASSYGGTGAPGGYGYTF; DNA: TGTGCCAGCAGTTACGGCGGGACAGGCGCGCCGGGCGGGTATGGCTACACCTTC; size: NA; D: TRBD1; V: TRBV6-5; J: TRBJ1-2
CDR3: CASRPRSGANVLTF; DNA: TGTGCCAGCAGACCCCGCTCTGGGGCCAACGTCCTGACTTTC; size: many; D: NA; V: TRBV28; J: TRBJ2-6
CDR3: CASSYGGDRALHGYTF; DNA: TGTGCCAGCAGTTACGGTGGGGACAGGGCTCTCCACGGCTACACCTTC; size: few; D: TRBD1; V: TRBV6-6; J: TRBJ1-2
CDR3: CASSTFRGSANEKLFF; DNA: TGTGCCAGCAGCACCTTCAGGGGATCGGCTAATGAAAAACTGTTTTTT; size: NA; D: NA; V: TRBV11-2; J: TRBJ1-4
CDR3: CASSARDSDVYGYTF; DNA: TGTGCCAGCAGCGCCCGGGACAGCGACGTCTATGGCTACACCTTC; size: many; D: TRBD1; V: TRBV9; J: TRBJ1-2
CDR3: CSARRVGEADTQYF; DNA: TGCAGTGCCAGGAGAGTCGGCGAGGCAGATACGCAGTACTTC; size: NA; D: NA; V: TRBV20-1; J: TRBJ2-7
CDR3: CASSGGGGLSGELFF; DNA: TGTGCCAGCAGCGGGGGGGGGGGCCTTTCCGGGGAGCTGTTTTTT; size: NA; D: NA; V: TRBV5-4; J: TRBJ2-2
CDR3: CASSSATSGGSEQYF; DNA: TGTGCCAGCAGCTCCGCGACTAGCGGGGGATCCGAGCAGTACTTC; size: NA; D: TRBD2; V: TRBV7-2; J: TRBJ2-7
CDR3: CASSFVRGMENQPQHF; DNA: TGTGCCAGCAGTTTCGTCAGGGGAATGGAGAATCAGCCCCAGCATTTT; size: NA; D: NA; V: TRBV25-1; J: TRBJ1-5
CDR3: CASHLRTRETQYF; DNA: TGTGCCAGCCATCTCCGGACTAGGGAGACCCAGTACTTC; size: NA; D: TRBD2; V: TRBV28; J: TRBJ2-5
CDR3: CAISESSTFSNEQFF; DNA: TGTGCCATCAGTGAGTCGAGTACTTTTTCCAATGAGCAGTTCTTC; size: NA; D: NA; V: TRBV10-3; J: TRBJ2-1
CDR3: CASSANQGADNGYTF; DNA: TGCGCCAGCAGCGCCAATCAGGGGGCAGACAATGGCTACACCTTC; size: few; D: TRBD1; V: TRBV5-1; J: TRBJ1-2
CDR3: CASSLEGGSNQPQHF; DNA: TGTGCCAGCAGCTTAGAGGGGGGTAGCAATCAGCCCCAGCATTTT; size: many; D: NA; V: TRBV7-2; J: TRBJ1-5
CDR3: CSARWDGYTF; DNA: TGCAGTGCTAGGTGGGATGGCTACACCTTC; size: NA; D: NA; V: TRBV20-1; J: TRBJ1-2
CDR3: CASSGRDVGANSPLHF; DNA: TGTGCCAGCAGTGGACGGGACGTCGGGGCTAATTCACCCCTCCACTTT; size: few; D: NA; V: TRBV6-5; J: TRBJ1-6
CDR3: CAGSLDRTYEQYF; DNA: TGTGCCGGCAGTTTAGACAGGACCTACGAGCAGTACTTC; size: NA; D: NA; V: TRBV25-1; J: TRBJ2-7
CDR3: CASSQLVWGSSYNSPLHF; DNA: TGTGCCAGTAGTCAACTCGTCTGGGGTAGCTCCTATAATTCACCCCTCCACTTT; size: few; D: NA; V: TRBV19; J: TRBJ1-6
CDR3: CASSLGFLGTGIYGYTF; DNA: TGTGCCAGCAGCTTAGGTTTCTTGGGGACAGGGATCTATGGCTACACCTTC; size: many; D: TRBD1; V: TRBV7-2; J: TRBJ1-2
CDR3: CASSLAVILSYGYTF; DNA: TGTGCCAGCAGCTTAGCTGTTATCCTGAGCTATGGCTACACCTTC; size: few; D: NA; V: TRBV7-2; J: TRBJ1-2
CDR3: CASSSQRVDLNTEAFF; DNA: TGTGCCAGCAGCTCCCAGCGCGTGGATTTGAACACTGAAGCTTTCTTT; size: few; D: NA; V: TRBV7-9; J: TRBJ1-1
CDR3: CASSVGTGSPYGYTF; DNA: TGTGCCAGCAGCGTCGGGACAGGGAGCCCCTATGGCTACACCTTC; size: few; D: TRBD1; V: TRBV5-8; J: TRBJ1-2
CDR3: CASVDLRDTSFVLHF; DNA: TGTGCCAGTGTAGACCTCAGGGACACCTCTTTTGTCCTCCACTTT; size: NA; D: NA; V: TRBV7-9; J: TRBJ1-6
CDR3: CASSFLTGQGRSDTF; DNA: TGTGCCAGCAGCTTCTTAACAGGACAGGGGCGGTCGGACACCTTC; size: NA; D: TRBD1; V: TRBV11-2; J: TRBJ1-2
CDR3: CAISEGEDRYTEAFF; DNA: TGTGCCATCAGTGAAGGTGAAGATAGGTACACTGAAGCTTTCTTT; size: NA; D: NA; V: TRBV10-3; J: TRBJ1-1
CDR3: CASGIRGTQETQYF; DNA: TGTGCCAGCGGTATAAGGGGGACCCAAGAGACCCAGTACTTC; size: NA; D: NA; V: TRBV7-8; J: TRBJ2-5
CDR3: CSARASGGLSEQYF; DNA: TGCAGTGCTAGGGCCAGCGGGGGCCTTTCCGAGCAGTACTTC; size: many; D: TRBD2; V: TRBV20-1; J: TRBJ2-7
CDR3: CASSGPGQKHEQFF; DNA: TGTGCCAGCAGTGGGCCGGGACAGAAACATGAGCAGTTCTTC; size: NA; D: TRBD1; V: TRBV9; J: TRBJ2-1
CDR3: CASRPSRGRASYEQYF; DNA: TGTGCCAGCAGACCAAGCAGGGGGCGCGCCTCCTACGAGCAGTACTTC; size: NA; D: TRBD1; V: TRBV7-8; J: TRBJ2-7
CDR3: CASSTGGEAFF; DNA: TGTGCCAGCAGTACCGGCGGCGAAGCTTTCTTT; size: NA; D: NA; V: TRBV6-5; J: TRBJ1-1
CDR3: CASSYGTSGDNDQETQYF; DNA: TGTGCCAGCAGTTACGGGACTAGCGGAGATAACGACCAAGAGACCCAGTACTTC; size: few; D: TRBD2; V: TRBV6-5; J: TRBJ2-5
CDR3: CASSSGTGGMDQPQHF; DNA: TGTGCCAGTAGTAGCGGGACAGGGGGGATGGATCAGCCCCAGCATTTT; size: NA; D: TRBD1; V: TRBV19; J: TRBJ1-5
CDR3: CASSVAGASYEQYF; DNA: TGCGCCAGCAGCGTAGCGGGTGCCTCCTACGAGCAGTACTTC; size: many; D: TRBD2; V: TRBV5-1; J: TRBJ2-7
CDR3: CASSLVAGEGTGELFF; DNA: TGTGCCAGCAGCTTAGTAGCAGGGGAGGGGACCGGGGAGCTGTTTTTT; size: NA; D: NA; V: TRBV11-2; J: TRBJ2-2
CDR3: CASSYLGTGESEAFF; DNA: TGTGCCAGCAGTTACCTCGGGACTGGGGAGTCTGAAGCTTTCTTT; size: NA; D: NA; V: TRBV6-5; J: TRBJ1-1
CDR3: CASSRGHDVGELFF; DNA: TGTGCCAGCAGTCGAGGACACGACGTAGGGGAGCTGTTTTTT; size: NA; D: NA; V: TRBV12-3/TRBV12-4; J: TRBJ2-2
CDR3: CASSDRGYEQYF; DNA: TGCGCCAGCAGTGACAGGGGCTACGAGCAGTACTTC; size: many; D: NA; V: TRBV10-2; J: TRBJ2-7
CDR3: CASRVGKGYTF; DNA: TGTGCCAGTAGAGTAGGGAAAGGCTACACCTTC; size: many; D: NA; V: TRBV19; J: TRBJ1-2
CDR3: CASSPMYRGVLNSPLHF; DNA: TGTGCCAGCAGCCCAATGTATCGGGGGGTCCTGAATTCACCCCTCCACTTT; size: NA; D: NA; V: TRBV7-2; J: TRBJ1-6
CDR3: CASSQRPSGNTIYF; DNA: TGTGCCAGCAGCCAGAGACCCTCTGGAAACACCATATATTTT; size: many; D: NA; V: TRBV7-2; J: TRBJ1-3
CDR3: CSVPADTQYF; DNA: TGCAGCGTTCCCGCAGATACGCAGTATTTT; size: few; D: NA; V: TRBV29-1; J: TRBJ2-3
CDR3: CASSFVGLGTQYF; DNA: TGTGCCAGCAGCTTTGTGGGGTTAGGTACGCAGTATTTT; size: NA; D: NA; V: TRBV7-2; J: TRBJ2-3
CDR3: CASSLGQPNEKLFF; DNA: TGTGCCAGCAGCCTGGGACAGCCTAATGAAAAACTGTTTTTT; size: many; D: TRBD1; V: TRBV28; J: TRBJ1-4
CDR3: CASSYLPSRQPNSPLHF; DNA: TGTGCCAGCAGTTACCTCCCTTCGAGGCAGCCTAATTCACCCCTCCACTTT; size: many; D: NA; V: TRBV6-5; J: TRBJ1-6
CDR3: CASSYSSGQGVIGGYTF; DNA: TGTGCCAGCAGTTACTCTTCCGGACAGGGGGTTATTGGTGGCTACACCTTC; size: NA; D: TRBD1; V: TRBV12-3/TRBV12-4; J: TRBJ1-2